These 29 T cell receptor beta chains were all obtained from the same sample, sequenced in a study of tumor-infiltrating lymphocytes in primary liver carcinoma. Germline DNA was also extracted, while the blood RNA originated from unsorted whole blood. Synthesis of TCR beta cDNA was carried out from 500 ng total RNA with a constant-region primer. Three-round nested multiplex PCR performed with slightly modified ARM-PCR produced the TCR beta libraries. PCR rounds one and two used TRBV1-TRBV30 forward primers with a C-beta reverse primer for about 11 cycles each. TCRdb re-derived calls from the multiplex PCR reads in MiXCR, one entry per CDR3 protein. The sample holds about 180,000 distinct CDR3 sequences, approximately 60% seen once. Sequenced: peripheral blood. Receptors originate from a man between 35 and 55 years old with primary liver carcinoma and hepatitis B virus infection.

The chain links TRBV5-1 to TRBJ1-5; 7 positions match TRBD1. V gave up 4 bases and J gave up 5 bases; unmatched junction bases: 9. The germline gives CDR1 SGHRS, CDR2 YFSETQ. The CDR3 is made up of 15 amino acids. CDR3 protein: CASSPSGTVDQPQHF. In nucleotides, the CDR3 is TGCGCCAGCAGCCCCTCCGGGACAGTGGATCAGCCCCAGCATTTT.

To note about this clonotype: One end of the junction is discordant with germline, which a read error may explain. The DNA of the CDR3 is TGTGCCAGCAGACCCTGGGCAGGGATCGCTGAAGAACTGTTTTTT. It codes for CASRPWAGIAEELFF. The chain joins TRBV12-3 or TRBV12-4 to TRBJ1-4, with a tentative D call TRBD1 (5 bases). The CDR3 runs 15 residues.

Concerning this clonotype itself: Germline and junction disagree at one end, which may indicate a read error. The genes are TRBV28 and TRBJ2-7; 7 bases map to TRBD2. This CDR3 is 13 amino acids long. Germline V gene sequence: CDR1 MDHEN, CDR2 SYDVKM. This CDR3 is CASSLGTAGELYF. The CDR3 DNA reads as TGTGCCAGCAGTTTAGGGACGGCGGGAGAGCTGTACTTC. Full variable domain (missing parts from reference TRBV28 and TRBJ2-7): DVKVTQSSRYLVKRTGEKVFLECVQDMDHENMFWYRQDPGLGLRLIYFSYDVKMKEKGDIPEGYSVSREKKERFSLILESASTNQTSMYLCASSLGTAGELYFGPGTRLTVT.

Remarks on this clonotype: The conserved final phenylalanine or tryptophan is absent from the CDR3, which likely points to a read error. The chain combines TRBV13 with TRBJ2-1, with TRBD1 as a possible D gene (5 bases). Germline CDR1 is PRHDT and CDR2 is FYEKMQ (reference sequence). This CDR3 comprises 13 residues. The germline V and J ends were trimmed by 5 bases and 6 bases, with 11 bases remaining between them. The CDR3 is CASSPPRGNEQFS. CDR3 DNA sequence: TGTGCCAGCAGCCCCCCTAGGGGCAATGAGCAGTTCTCC.

This sequence joins TRBV28 and TRBJ2-3; 12 nucleotides match TRBD2. CDR3 length: 14 residues. The ends lost 8 bases at V and 8 bases at J; junction bases unmatched: 8. Germline CDR1 and CDR2: MDHEN and SYDVKM. In nucleotides, the CDR3 is TGTGCCAGCCTAGCGGGAGGGCCGGGGGTTACGCAGTATTTT. The encoded protein is CASLAGGPGVTQYF.

This clonotype was picked up many times. The J gene is TRBJ1-5, the V gene TRBV5-5; D gene ambiguous. CDR3 length: 15 amino acids. V gave up 0 bases and J gave up 2 bases, with 9 bases separating them. From germline, CDR1 is SGHKS and CDR2 YYEKEE (reference sequence). Here the CDR3 reads CASSLGPPGNQPQHF. The CDR3 bases are TGTGCCAGCAGCTTGGGACCGCCGGGCAATCAGCCCCAGCATTTT.

About this clonotype: One junction end does not reproduce the germline sequence, and a read error may be involved. This chain joins TRBV5-6 and TRBJ2-7, with 10 bases identical to TRBD2. CDR1 and CDR2 (germline): SGHDT, YYEEEE. This CDR3 has 17 residues. The CDR3 is CASSLVATSGTLFQQYF. In DNA, the CDR3 is TGTGCTAGCAGCTTGGTGGCTACTAGCGGGACCTTATTCCAGCAGTACTTC.

This clonotype appeared many times. The chain has TRBV11-2 and TRBJ2-1; TRBD2 is a possible D gene (6 bases). Trimming removed 4 bases from V and 10 bases from J, with 14 bases in between. The germline CDR1 and CDR2 sequences are SGHAT and FQNNGV. The CDR3 totals 13 residues. The CDR3 sequence is CASSSGSGEEQFF. The CDR3 coding sequence is TGTGCCAGCAGCTCCGGTAGCGGAGAAGAGCAGTTCTTC.

This clonotype was seen a handful of times. The CDR3 here is CASAEGQSSYEQYF. The CDR3, as DNA: TGTGCCAGCGCCGAGGGACAGTCCTCCTACGAGCAGTACTTC. The chain couples TRBV6-1 to TRBJ2-7, with 7 bases matching TRBD1. Germline lookup yields CDR1 MNHNS and CDR2 SASEGT. V gave up 8 bases and J gave up 0 bases; unmatched junction bases: 7. The CDR3 length is 14 residues.

To note about this clonotype: At one boundary the junction diverges from the germline segment, which might be a read error. This chain links TRBV10-2 with TRBJ2-5; D gene unclear. The CDR3 totals 15 residues. From germline, CDR1 is WSHSY and CDR2 SAAADI. The CDR3 loop reads CPSSESEVGAETQYF. In DNA, the CDR3 is TGCCCCAGCAGTGAGTCCGAAGTAGGCGCGGAGACCCAGTACTTC.

Details on this clonotype: A much larger clonotype is one base distant, so this may be a read error. J is TRBJ2-7 and V is TRBV7-8; TRBD1 is a possible D gene (5 bases). Per germline, CDR1 SGHVS and CDR2 FQNEAQ. The CDR3 runs to 14 residues. Trimming pared 3 bases from V and 0 bases from J, leaving 9 bases between. DNA of the CDR3: TGTGCCAGCAGCTTCGGGCAGGGCTCCTACGAGCAGTACTTC. Encoded protein: CASSFGQGSYEQYF.

Points on this clonotype: Its ends do not fully match the called genes, so a read error is possible. The genes are TRBV7-9 and TRBJ2-5; D may be TRBD1 (6 bases). The CDR3 runs to 16 residues. Germline CDR1 SEHNR, CDR2 FQNEAQ (reference sequence). This CDR3 reads CASSLGTPPDHETQYF. The CDR3, as DNA: TGTGCCAGCAGCCTCGGGACACCACCCGACCATGAGACCCAGTACTTC.

Of note for this clonotype: A much larger clone lies a single base off, so this may be a read error. The V and J genes are TRBV4-2 and TRBJ2-7, with 9 bases identical to TRBD1. Germline V gene sequence: CDR1 LGHNA, CDR2 YNFKEQ. The ends lost 3 bases at V and 4 bases at J; junction bases unmatched: 10. This CDR3 is 16 amino acids long. The CDR3 reads CASSHVTGGKGYEQYF. CDR3 DNA: TGTGCCAGCAGCCATGTTACAGGGGGCAAGGGGTACGAGCAGTACTTC.

About this clonotype itself: The junction and the germline gene differ at one end; a read error may be behind it. This sequence joins TRBV6-5 and TRBJ2-3; 10 bases line up with TRBD1. The germline CDR1 and CDR2 sequences are MNHEY and SVGAGI. The CDR3 length is 14 residues. The CDR3 loop reads CTSSYGVGTGAQYF. DNA for the CDR3: TGTACCAGCAGTTACGGGGTAGGGACAGGGGCCCAGTATTTT.

Worth noting for this clonotype: This clone may be a read error of a much larger clone one base away. The chain has TRBV29-1 and TRBJ2-1, with 10 bases fitting TRBD2. Germline CDR1 and CDR2: SQVTM and ANQGSEA. The CDR3 contains 12 residues. This chain's CDR3 is CSVDTSGNEQCF. The CDR3, as DNA: TGCAGCGTTGACACTAGCGGGAATGAGCAGTGCTTC.

This chain joins TRBV30 and TRBJ2-1; D is uncertain. The germline V and J ends were trimmed by 3 bases and 6 bases, with 9 bases remaining between them. The CDR3 covers 12 residues. CDR1 is GTSNPN and CDR2 is SVGIG in the germline V gene (reference sequence). The CDR3 DNA follows: TGTGCCTGGAGCGCGCCCCTCAATGAGCAGTTCTTC. Amino acids: CAWSAPLNEQFF.

To note about this clonotype: One base away lies a much larger clone, so this may be a sequencing read error. CDR3 amino acids: CSVGEGDTQYF. In DNA form, the CDR3 reads TGCAGCGTTGGGGAAGGGGATACGCAGTATTTT. This chain links TRBV29-1 with TRBJ2-3; D gene unclear. CDR1 SQVTM and CDR2 ANQGSEA come from the germline V gene. Trimming took off 4 bases at V and 6 bases at J, with 8 bases between the two ends. The CDR3 length is 11 residues.

This chain joins TRBV6-5 and TRBJ1-6; the D gene is possibly TRBD1 (5 bases). CDR1 and CDR2 from the germline V gene are MNHEY and SVGAGI. The CDR3 has 18 amino acids. V was pared by 6 bases and J by 0 bases, with 18 bases between. In DNA form, the CDR3 reads TGTGCCAGCAGCGTCACAGCAGGGATGGGCTCCTATAATTCACCCCTCCACTTT. Its translation is CASSVTAGMGSYNSPLHF.

This clonotype was recorded many times. V usage is TRBV29-1 and J usage is TRBJ1-2; no reliable D call. The CDR3 has 9 residues. Trimming shortened V by 2 bases and J by 13 bases, and 8 bases separated the two germline ends. CDR1 and CDR2 from the germline V gene are SQVTM and ANQGSEA. CDR3 coding DNA: TGCAGCGTTGAATCGGAAAGCACCTTC. Protein sequence: CSVESESTF.

The chain recombines TRBV9 with TRBJ2-2; TRBD1 matches 9 bases. The V segment lost 4 bases and the J segment 8 bases; nucleotides outside the gene matches: 6. Per the germline V gene, CDR1 is SGDLS and CDR2 is YYNGEE. The length of the CDR3 is 14 residues. In nucleotides, the CDR3 is TGTGCCAGCAGCCCCGGGGACAGGGATGGGGAGCTGTTTTTT. Its protein product is CASSPGDRDGELFF.

V gene TRBV5-1 combines with J gene TRBJ2-2; TRBD1 is a possible D gene (6 bases). V lost 3 bases and J lost 0, with 15 bases in between. The CDR3 has 17 residues. Germline V gives CDR1 SGHRS, CDR2 YFSETQ. Here the CDR3 reads CASSWEPAGANTGELFF. CDR3 sequence (DNA): TGCGCCAGCAGCTGGGAGCCTGCAGGGGCGAACACCGGGGAGCTGTTTTTT. The full variable domain, in which reference TRBV5-1 and TRBJ2-2 provide the parts outside the CDR3, is KAGVTQTPRYLIKTRGQQVTLSCSPISGHRSVSWYQQTPGQGLQFLFEYFSETQRNKGNFPGRFSGRQFSNSRSEMNVSTLELGDSALYLCASSWEPAGANTGELFFGEGSRLTVL.

As concerns this clonotype: An end of the junction does not agree with germline; a read error may underlie this. The CDR3 here is CASRPRRLAGDSNEHYF. As DNA, the CDR3 is TGCGCCAGCAGACCCAGAAGGCTAGCGGGAGACTCTAACGAGCACTACTTC. This rearrangement joins TRBV4-1 to TRBJ2-7, with 10 nucleotides matching TRBD2. In germline, CDR1 is MGHRA, CDR2 YSYEKL. The CDR3 is 17 amino acids.

The chain carries TRBV11-1 and TRBJ2-7, with 10 bases that match TRBD2. The germline gives CDR1 SGHAT, CDR2 FQDESV (reference sequence). V lost 8 bases, J lost 2 bases, and 9 bases stayed unmatched. The length of the CDR3 is 15 residues. For the CDR3, the DNA is TGTGCCAGCCGCCCCCCGAGCGGGAGGGCCTACGAGCAGTACTTC. This sequence encodes CASRPPSGRAYEQYF.

In the case of this clonotype: At one end the junction does not follow the germline gene, possibly because of a read error. The chain has TRBV11-2 and TRBJ2-1; 7 positions agree with TRBD2. The CDR3 totals 17 residues. Germline V gene data show CDR1 as SGHAT and CDR2 as FQNNGV. CDR3 in amino acids: CASSLAGGEAIDNEQFF. As DNA, the CDR3 is TGTGCCAGCAGTTTAGCGGGCGGGGAGGCGATCGACAATGAGCAGTTCTTC.

The genes are TRBV6-1 and TRBJ2-3; no reliable D call. Trimming stripped 2 bases from V and 2 bases from J, with 14 bases between. The CDR3 contains 16 residues. The germline V gene encodes CDR1 MNHNS and CDR2 SASEGT. The CDR3 nucleotides are TGTGCCAGCAGTGAAACCCTATTCGAACCCACAGATACGCAGTATTTT. Translation: CASSETLFEPTDTQYF.

Only one count was recorded for this clonotype. No conserved phenylalanine or tryptophan is present at the end of the CDR3, so a read error is the likely explanation. V and J are TRBV7-8 and TRBJ1-5; 7 nucleotides align to TRBD1. The CDR3 totals 15 residues. Losses at the gene ends were 5 bases for V and 4 bases for J; bases not matched to a gene: 8. Germline assignment: CDR1 SGHVS and CDR2 FQNEAQ. The DNA of the CDR3 is TGTGCCAGCAGCCCCGGGACAGTAGGAAATCAGCCCCAGCATCTT. The encoded protein is CASSPGTVGNQPQHL.

The CDR3: CASSSGRIGELFF. CDR3 DNA sequence: TGTGCCAGCAGTTCCGGAAGGATCGGGGAGCTGTTTTTT. The chain uses TRBV28 and TRBJ2-2; D gene ambiguous. The CDR3 runs to 13 residues. Trimming cost V 4 bases and J 7 bases, with 10 bases left between them. From germline, CDR1 is MDHEN and CDR2 SYDVKM.

The gene calls are TRBV4-1 and TRBJ2-4; 7 bases line up with TRBD2. From germline, CDR1 is MGHRA and CDR2 YSYEKL. J lost 0 bases, V lost 3 bases, and 5 bases had no gene match. This CDR3 has 16 amino acids. Here the CDR3 reads CASSQVGGVAKNIQYF. Here the CDR3 DNA reads TGCGCCAGCAGCCAGGTTGGGGGGGTAGCCAAAAACATTCAGTACTTC.

A word on this clonotype: This clone may be a read error of a much larger clone one base away. The chain carries TRBV11-1 and TRBJ2-1, with unresolved D. The CDR3 covers 15 residues. Germline V CDR1 and CDR2: SGHAT, FQDESV (reference sequence). V was shortened by 1 base and J by 7 bases, with 14 bases between the two germline ends. CDR3 in amino acids: CASSLVWFVVNEQFF. In nucleotides, the CDR3 is TGTGCCAGCAGCTTAGTTTGGTTTGTGGTGAATGAGCAGTTCTTC. The entire variable domain, with the rest obtained from reference TRBV11-1 and TRBJ2-1, is as follows: EAEVAQSPRYKITEKSQAVAFWCDPISGHATLYWYRQILGQGPELLVQFQDESVVDDSQLPKDRFSAERLKGVDSTLKIQPAELGDSAMYLCASSLVWFVVNEQFFGPGTRLTVL.